The 16 T cell receptor beta chains listed next were all sequenced from one sample in a study of neurological immune-mediated disorders. TCRdb called the 5' RACE reads again in MiXCR, with one record for every CDR3 protein. The profile covers about 74,000 distinct CDR3 sequences, with 4% to 6% appearing a single time and around 6.8% taken by the ten largest. Sequenced input: PBMCs. Source of these receptors: a man younger than 35 with multiple sclerosis.

In this sample, this clonotype turned up many times. The gene calls are TRBV11-2 and TRBJ1-1; tentatively, D is TRBD1 (5 bases). The germline V gene has CDR1 SGHAT and CDR2 FQNNGV. V shed 1 base and J shed 7 bases, with 10 bases lying between them. The CDR3 sequence is 13 residues long. CDR3 amino acids: CASSLGWDLEAFF. The DNA of the CDR3 is TGTGCCAGCAGCTTAGGTTGGGACCTTGAAGCTTTCTTT.

This clonotype came up many times. The chain joins TRBV28 to TRBJ1-1, with D tentatively TRBD1 (5 bases). This CDR3 is 14 amino acids long. Between the trimmed V and J ends, which lost 1 base and 1 base, there was a span of 7 bases. Looked up from germline, CDR1 is MDHEN and CDR2 is SYDVKM. This CDR3 is CASSLSGRNTEAFF. CDR3 bases: TGTGCCAGCAGTTTATCAGGGCGGAACACTGAAGCTTTCTTT.

This clonotype was found a few times. V is TRBV6-1 and J is TRBJ1-6; no firm D call. The CDR3 sequence is 13 residues long. The germline CDR1 and CDR2 sequences are MNHNS and SASEGT. Between the trimmed V and J ends, which lost 0 bases and 16 bases, there was a span of 13 bases. Here the CDR3 DNA reads TGTGCCAGCAGTGAAGCGGAGGTGAGGTGTCTCCACTTT. It is translated as CASSEAEVRCLHF.

There are many counts of this clonotype. V and J are TRBV20-1 and TRBJ2-7; the match to TRBD1 covers 7 bases. J lost 5 bases, V lost 1 base, and 14 bases had no gene match. The CDR3 contains 16 residues. The germline CDR1 and CDR2 sequences are DFQATT and SNEGSKA (reference sequence). CDR3 in amino acids: CSARVARTGAVDEQYF. Here the CDR3 DNA reads TGCAGTGCTAGAGTGGCGCGAACAGGGGCGGTTGACGAGCAGTACTTC.

Many counts were recorded for this clonotype. The chain has TRBV6-6 and TRBJ2-3; D is perhaps TRBD1 (6 bases). V was trimmed by 6 bases and J by 8 bases, leaving 18 bases between them. Looked up from germline, CDR1 is MNHNY and CDR2 is SVGAGI (reference sequence). The CDR3 has 14 residues. The CDR3 DNA reads as TGTGCCAGCAGCACAGGGACACCACCGACTACGCAGTATTTT. Translation gives CASSTGTPPTTQYF.

This clonotype was found many times. The V gene is TRBV20-1, the J gene TRBJ1-1; D may be TRBD1 (5 bases). V was cut by 2 bases and J by 6 bases, with 13 bases left in between. The CDR3 is made up of 13 amino acids. CDR1 is DFQATT, CDR2 SNEGSKA, per germline (reference sequence). CDR3 in DNA: TGCAGTGCTAGACCTTTCGACAGCTCTGAAGCTTTCTTT. It codes for CSARPFDSSEAFF.

This clonotype was picked up many times. The CDR3 region has the DNA TGTGCCAGCGTCGTACTAGCGGGACCGATAGAGCAGTACTTC. This encodes CASVVLAGPIEQYF. The chain has TRBV6-5 and TRBJ2-7, with 10 bases fitting TRBD2. The ends lost 8 bases at V and 7 bases at J; junction bases unmatched: 11. The CDR3 has 14 amino acids. Germline V CDR1 and CDR2: MNHEY, SVGAGI.

This clonotype has at least ten counts. The chain couples TRBV20-1 to TRBJ2-1; tentatively, D is TRBD2 (5 bases). The CDR3 sequence is 13 residues long. The germline V gene encodes CDR1 DFQATT and CDR2 SNEGSKA (reference sequence). Trimming took off 2 bases at V and 4 bases at J, with 9 bases between the two ends. This CDR3 reads CSARSSGYNEQFF. The CDR3 bases are TGCAGTGCTAGATCCAGCGGATACAATGAGCAGTTCTTC.

This clonotype was counted a few times. A much larger clone lies one base from this, so it may be a read error. The chain is built from TRBV6-2 or TRBV6-3 and TRBJ2-7, with D perhaps matching TRBD1 or TRBD2 (5 bases each). CDR1 is MNHEY, CDR2 SVGEGT, per germline. Trimming took off 6 bases at V and 4 bases at J, with 10 bases between the two ends. The CDR3 extends over 12 amino acids. CDR3 in amino acids: CASSTRGYEQYF. CDR3 nucleotide sequence: TGTGCCAGCAGCACGAGGGGTTACGAGCAGTACTTC.

This clonotype was seen repeatedly, ten times or more. The V and J genes are TRBV5-1 and TRBJ2-7; D is possibly TRBD2 (5 bases). Germline V gives CDR1 SGHRS, CDR2 YFSETQ. Trimming stripped 5 bases from V and 5 bases from J, with 20 bases between. The CDR3 sequence is 15 residues long. The CDR3 sequence: CASRSRGVGNHEQYF. In DNA form, the CDR3 reads TGCGCCAGCAGATCTAGAGGAGTCGGGAATCACGAGCAGTACTTC. Full variable domain (remainder filled in from reference TRBV5-1 and TRBJ2-7): KAGVTQTPRYLIKTRGQQVTLSCSPISGHRSVSWYQQTPGQGLQFLFEYFSETQRNKGNFPGRFSGRQFSNSRSEMNVSTLELGDSALYLCASRSRGVGNHEQYFGPGTRLTVT.

This clonotype was detected many times. The chain is built from TRBV10-3 and TRBJ1-2; 10 nucleotides agree with TRBD1. CDR3 length: 15 residues. With V trimmed by 4 bases and J by 4 bases, 6 bases remained unmatched. Germline-derived CDR1 and CDR2 are ENHRY and SYGVKD. The chain's CDR3 is CAISAPGQGTYGYTF. The DNA for the CDR3 is TGTGCCATCAGTGCACCGGGACAGGGGACCTATGGCTACACCTTC.

This clonotype was detected ten times or more. The V call is TRBV20-1, the J call TRBJ2-2; 11 nucleotides line up with TRBD1. V lost 2 bases to trimming and J lost 5 bases; unmatched junction nucleotides: 10. The CDR3 covers 17 residues. The germline V gene has CDR1 DFQATT and CDR2 SNEGSKA (reference sequence). CDR3 sequence: CSARSPQGQGGTGELFF. In DNA, the CDR3 is TGCAGTGCTAGATCCCCTCAGGGACAGGGGGGGACCGGGGAGCTGTTTTTT.

At least ten counts were recorded for this clonotype. The chain combines TRBV20-1 with TRBJ2-2, with 8 bases that match TRBD2. Per the germline V gene, CDR1 is DFQATT and CDR2 is SNEGSKA (reference sequence). CDR3 length equals 15 residues. V dropped 2 bases and J dropped 2; count of bases not matched to a gene: 4. The CDR3 nucleotides read TGCAGTGCTAGACCGGGGACTAGAAACACCGGGGAGCTGTTTTTT. It yields the protein CSARPGTRNTGELFF.

In this sample, this clonotype turned up many times. The gene calls are TRBV11-1 and TRBJ2-3; weak D call: TRBD1 (5 bases). CDR3 length: 14 amino acids. Deletions cut 5 bases from V and 8 bases from J, with 17 bases between. Germline loops: CDR1 SGHAT, CDR2 FQDESV (reference sequence). The CDR3 DNA follows: TGTGCCAGCAGCGACAGCCCAGGGATCGGTACGCAGTATTTT. Translation gives CASSDSPGIGTQYF.

This clonotype was recorded at least ten times. The chain has TRBV12-3 or TRBV12-4 and TRBJ2-7; 9 positions agree with TRBD2. The CDR3 runs to 16 residues. The V gene end was trimmed by 3 bases and the J gene end by 3 bases; junction bases not matched to a gene: 9. CDR3 sequence: CASSFSGSRQGYEQYF. The CDR3, as DNA: TGTGCCAGCAGTTTTAGCGGGAGTAGGCAGGGCTACGAGCAGTACTTC.

This clonotype was seen ten or more times. The rearrangement links TRBV20-1 to TRBJ2-3; D remains unclear. Trimming left V 4 bases short and J 2 bases short, with 13 bases between. The CDR3 contains 14 residues. Looked up from germline, CDR1 is DFQATT and CDR2 is SNEGSKA (reference sequence). CDR3 region: CSAIIGSFTDTQYF. The CDR3 bases are TGCAGTGCTATAATCGGCTCGTTCACAGATACGCAGTATTTT.